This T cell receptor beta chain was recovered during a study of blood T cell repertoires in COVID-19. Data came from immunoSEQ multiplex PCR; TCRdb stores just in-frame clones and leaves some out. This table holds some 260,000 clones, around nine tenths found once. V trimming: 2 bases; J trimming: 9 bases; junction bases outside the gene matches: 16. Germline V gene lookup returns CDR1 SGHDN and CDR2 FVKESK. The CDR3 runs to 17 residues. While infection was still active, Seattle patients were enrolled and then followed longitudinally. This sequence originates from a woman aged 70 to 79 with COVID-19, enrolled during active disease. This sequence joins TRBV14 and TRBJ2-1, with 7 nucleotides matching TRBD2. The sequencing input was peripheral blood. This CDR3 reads CASSQLGAGGGISEQFF. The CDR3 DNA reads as TGTGCCAGCAGCCAACTTGGGGCTGGGGGGGGGATCAGTGAGCAGTTCTTC.